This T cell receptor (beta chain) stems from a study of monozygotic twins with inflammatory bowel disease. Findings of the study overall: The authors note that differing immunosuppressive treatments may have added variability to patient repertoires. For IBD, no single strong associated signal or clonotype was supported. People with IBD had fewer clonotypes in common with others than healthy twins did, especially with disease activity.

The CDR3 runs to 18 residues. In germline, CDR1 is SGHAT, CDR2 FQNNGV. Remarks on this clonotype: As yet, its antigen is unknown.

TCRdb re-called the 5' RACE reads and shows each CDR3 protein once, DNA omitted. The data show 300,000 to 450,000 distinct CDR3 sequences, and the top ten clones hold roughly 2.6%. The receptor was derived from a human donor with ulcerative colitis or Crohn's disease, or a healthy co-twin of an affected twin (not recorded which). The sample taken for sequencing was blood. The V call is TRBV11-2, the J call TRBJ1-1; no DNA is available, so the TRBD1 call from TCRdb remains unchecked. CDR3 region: CASSSRLDRAISNTEAFF.